This T cell receptor beta chain originates from a study of Ad26.COV2.S vaccination and SARS-CoV-2 variants. The method was immunoSEQ multiplex PCR; TCRdb's version includes in-frame clones alone and lacks a portion of them. Among about 410,000 clones listed, around 91% were seen once. From germline, CDR1 is SGHNT and CDR2 YYREEE (reference sequence). This CDR3 is built from 15 residues. Trimming stripped 0 bases from V and 4 bases from J, with 13 bases between. Treatment here: about 20 received Ad26.COV2.S at low or high dose, single or two shots; 5 received placebo; per-sample allocation not given. Samples analyzed were those drawn on day 63 after the first vaccine or placebo injection.

This material consisted of peripheral blood, taken in a trial of Ad26.COV2.S vaccine versus placebo. The V call is TRBV5-4, the J call TRBJ1-2, with D possibly TRBD1 on 5 matching bases. This clonotype originated in a person between 18 and 65 years old who received the Ad26.COV2.S COVID-19 vaccine or a placebo. The CDR3 coding sequence is TGTGCCAGCAGCTTGGTTGAGGGGATCGGCTATGGCTACACCTTC. Translating it yields CASSLVEGIGYGYTF.